This T cell receptor (beta chain) appears in the sequencing data of a study of beta chain features in type 1 diabetes. Overall study context: Sorted cells examined across all samples numbered more than 100 million.

This clone was found a few times. What it binds is not known. Within the sample, other DNA sequences also encode this same CDR3. The whole isolated RNA underwent reverse transcription, so sequencing captured expressed TCRB transcripts. Measured with immunoSEQ multiplex PCR; TCRdb has only the in-frame clones, and not every one. Of some 370,000 clones in the sample, over 8.5% are singletons; the top ten hold approximately 0.6%. Germline V gene sequence: CDR1 SGHRS, CDR2 YFSETQ. CDR3 length: 14 amino acids. V dropped 0 bases and J dropped 5; count of bases not matched to a gene: 2. Blood was collected once per donor into heparin, averaging around 120 mL. Stem cell-like memory, regulatory, central memory and naive CD4+ cells were sorted via CD45RO/CCR7/CD25/CD127/CD95/CD27. Findings of the study overall: Moderately but significantly shorter TCRB CDR3s were found in Type 1 diabetes patients in all four CD4+ subsets. Within the patient group, naive, central memory and Treg TCRB repertoires appeared more similar to each other than within healthy donors.

The source of this sequence is a man aged 30 to 45 with type 1 diabetes. The sequencing sample was made of central memory CD4+ T cells from blood. The rearrangement uses TRBV5-1 and TRBJ2-3; TRBD2 matches 8 bases. The CDR3 is CASSLASGGDTQYF. DNA for the CDR3: TGCGCCAGCAGCTTGGCCAGCGGGGGAGATACGCAGTATTTT.